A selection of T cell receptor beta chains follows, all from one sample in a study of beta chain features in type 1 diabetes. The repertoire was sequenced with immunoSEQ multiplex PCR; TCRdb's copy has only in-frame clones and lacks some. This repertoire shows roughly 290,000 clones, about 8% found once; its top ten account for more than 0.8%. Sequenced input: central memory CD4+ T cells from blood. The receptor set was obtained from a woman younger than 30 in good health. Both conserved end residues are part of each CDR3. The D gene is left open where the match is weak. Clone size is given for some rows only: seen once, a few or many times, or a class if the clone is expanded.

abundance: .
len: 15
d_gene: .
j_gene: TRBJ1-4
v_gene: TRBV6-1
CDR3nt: TGTGCCAGCAGCTTGAATGCGGCAACTAATGAAAAACTGTTTTTT
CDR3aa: CASSLNAATNEKLFF

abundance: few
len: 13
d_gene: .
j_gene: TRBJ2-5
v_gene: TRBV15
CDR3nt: TGTGCCACCAGCAGAAAGTACCAAGAGACCCAGTACTTC
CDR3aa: CATSRKYQETQYF

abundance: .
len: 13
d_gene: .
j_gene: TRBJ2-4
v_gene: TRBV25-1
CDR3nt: TGTGCCAGCAGTGAAAGTAACGTAAACATTCAGTACTTC
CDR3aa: CASSESNVNIQYF

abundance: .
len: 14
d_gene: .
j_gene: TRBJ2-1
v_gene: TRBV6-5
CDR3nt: TGTGCCACGTTGGACAGCAGTTTCTACAATGAGCAGTTCTTC
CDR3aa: CATLDSSFYNEQFF

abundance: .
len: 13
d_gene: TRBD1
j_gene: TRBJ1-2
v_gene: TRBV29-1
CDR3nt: TGCAGCGTTGTTAAAGGGGGCGGCTATGGCTACACCTTC
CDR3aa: CSVVKGGGYGYTF

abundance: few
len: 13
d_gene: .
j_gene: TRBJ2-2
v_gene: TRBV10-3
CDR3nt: TGTGCCATCGGGGCTTTGAACACCGGGGAGCTGTTTTTT
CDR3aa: CAIGALNTGELFF

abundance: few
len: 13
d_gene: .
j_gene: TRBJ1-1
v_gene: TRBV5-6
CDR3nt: TGTGCCAGCAGCGCCGACAAGAACACTGAAGCTTTCTTT
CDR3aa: CASSADKNTEAFF

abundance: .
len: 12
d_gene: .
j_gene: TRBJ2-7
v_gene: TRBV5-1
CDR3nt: TGCGCCAGCAGCTTGGATTTGTCGGAGCAGTACTTC
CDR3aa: CASSLDLSEQYF

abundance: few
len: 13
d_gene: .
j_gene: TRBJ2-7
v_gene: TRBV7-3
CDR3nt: TGTGCCAGCAGCTTGTATATGACTGTCGAGCAGTACTTC
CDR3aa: CASSLYMTVEQYF

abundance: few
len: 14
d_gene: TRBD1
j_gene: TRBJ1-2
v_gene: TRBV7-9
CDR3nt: TGTGCCAGCAGCTTCCGGGACAGGGGGTATGGCTACACCTTC
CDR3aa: CASSFRDRGYGYTF